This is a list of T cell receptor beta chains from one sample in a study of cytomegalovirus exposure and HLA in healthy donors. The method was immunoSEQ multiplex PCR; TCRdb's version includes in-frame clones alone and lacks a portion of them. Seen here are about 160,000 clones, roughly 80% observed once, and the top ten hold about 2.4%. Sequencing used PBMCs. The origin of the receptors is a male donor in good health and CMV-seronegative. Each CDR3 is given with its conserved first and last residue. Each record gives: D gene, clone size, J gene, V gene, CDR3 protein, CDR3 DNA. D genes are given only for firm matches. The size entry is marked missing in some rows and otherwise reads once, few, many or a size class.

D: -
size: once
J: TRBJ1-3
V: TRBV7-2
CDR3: CASSAGVSGNTIYF
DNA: TGTGCCAGCAGTGCAGGGGTCTCTGGAAACACCATATATTTT

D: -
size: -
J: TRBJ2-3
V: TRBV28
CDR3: CASSLFRVPSGTDTQYF
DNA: TGTGCCAGCAGTTTATTTCGGGTTCCTTCTGGCACAGATACGCAGTATTTT

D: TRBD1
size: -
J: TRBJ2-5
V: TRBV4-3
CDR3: CASSQGQGKETQYF
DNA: TGCGCCAGCAGCCAAGGACAGGGAAAAGAGACCCAGTACTTC

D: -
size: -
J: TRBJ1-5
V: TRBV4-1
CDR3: CASSQDRRNQPQHF
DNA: TGCGCCAGCAGCCAAGATCGGAGGAATCAGCCCCAGCATTTT

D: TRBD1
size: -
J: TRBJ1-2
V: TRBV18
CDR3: CASSRPDRRGYTF
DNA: TGTGCCAGCTCACGACCGGACAGGCGCGGCTACACCTTC

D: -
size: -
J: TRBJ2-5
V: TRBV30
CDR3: CAWSQLENGETQYF
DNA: TGTGCCTGGAGTCAACTAGAAAACGGGGAGACCCAGTACTTC

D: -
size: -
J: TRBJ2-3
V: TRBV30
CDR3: CAWSYYLRPTDTQYF
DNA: TGTGCCTGGAGTTACTACCTTCGCCCCACAGATACGCAGTATTTT

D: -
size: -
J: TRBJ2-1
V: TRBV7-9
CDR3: CASSLERLPSYNEQFF
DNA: TGTGCCAGCAGCTTAGAGAGACTTCCCTCCTACAATGAGCAGTTCTTC

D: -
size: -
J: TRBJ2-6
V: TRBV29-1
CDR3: CSVEGGGTGANVLTF
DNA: TGCAGCGTTGAAGGTGGAGGGACTGGGGCCAACGTCCTGACTTTC

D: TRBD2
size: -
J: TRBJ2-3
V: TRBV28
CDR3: CASSWTSGRPDTQYF
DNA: TGTGCCAGCAGTTGGACTAGCGGGAGGCCAGATACGCAGTATTTT

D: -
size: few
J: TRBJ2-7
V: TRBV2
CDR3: CASSGSRDHHLPYEQYF
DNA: TGTGCCAGCAGTGGATCCCGGGATCACCACCTCCCTTACGAGCAGTACTTC

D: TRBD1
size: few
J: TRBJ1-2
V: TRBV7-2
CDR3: CASSLMAGGPRGYTF
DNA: TGTGCCAGCAGCTTAATGGCAGGGGGCCCGCGTGGCTACACCTTC

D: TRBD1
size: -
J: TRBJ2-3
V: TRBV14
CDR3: CASSYRGTSTDTQYF
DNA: TGTGCCAGCAGCTACAGGGGAACTAGCACAGATACGCAGTATTTT

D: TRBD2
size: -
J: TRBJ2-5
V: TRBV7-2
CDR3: CASSLTGGLQETQYF
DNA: TGTGCCAGCAGCTTAACGGGAGGCCTACAAGAGACCCAGTACTTC

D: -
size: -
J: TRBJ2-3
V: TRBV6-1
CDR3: CASSPDPSTDTQYF
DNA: TGTGCCAGCAGCCCAGATCCTAGCACAGATACGCAGTATTTT

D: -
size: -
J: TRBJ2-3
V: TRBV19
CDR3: CASGHGGTDTQYF
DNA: TGTGCCAGCGGACACGGAGGCACAGATACGCAGTATTTT

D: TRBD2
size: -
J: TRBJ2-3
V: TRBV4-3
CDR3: CASSHLTSGSTDTQYF
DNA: TGCGCCAGCAGCCACTTGACTAGCGGTAGCACAGATACGCAGTATTTT

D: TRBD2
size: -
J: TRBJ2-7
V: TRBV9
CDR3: CASSAAGGPYEQYF
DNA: TGTGCCAGCAGCGCTGCGGGAGGCCCCTACGAGCAGTACTTC

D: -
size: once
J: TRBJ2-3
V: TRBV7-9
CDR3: CASSPFPRGTDTQYF
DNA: TGTGCCAGCTCCCCTTTCCCGAGGGGCACAGATACGCAGTATTTT

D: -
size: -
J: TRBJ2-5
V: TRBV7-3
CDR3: CASSLYGGRKQETQYF
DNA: TGTGCCAGCAGCTTATATGGAGGACGGAAGCAAGAGACCCAGTACTTC

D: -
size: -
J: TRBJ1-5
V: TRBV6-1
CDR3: CASDRIVSNQPQHF
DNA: TGTGCCAGCGATAGAATTGTCAGCAATCAGCCCCAGCATTTT

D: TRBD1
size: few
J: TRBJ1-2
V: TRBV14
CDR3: CASSQGARDRGHGYTF
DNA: TGTGCCAGCAGCCAAGGGGCCCGGGACAGGGGCCACGGCTACACCTTC

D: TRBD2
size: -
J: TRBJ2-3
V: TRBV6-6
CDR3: CASTRRGGWTDTQYF
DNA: TGTGCCAGCACCCGGCGGGGGGGCTGGACAGATACGCAGTATTTT

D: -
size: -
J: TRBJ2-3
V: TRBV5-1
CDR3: CASSGTSFGTDTQYF
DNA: TGCGCCAGCAGTGGAACTAGTTTTGGCACAGATACGCAGTATTTT

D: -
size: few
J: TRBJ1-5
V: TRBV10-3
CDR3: CAISERQSNQPQHF
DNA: TGTGCCATCAGTGAGAGACAGAGCAATCAGCCCCAGCATTTT

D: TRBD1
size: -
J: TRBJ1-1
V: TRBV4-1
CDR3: CASSQDPGQGANTEAFF
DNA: TGCGCCAGCAGCCAGGATCCGGGACAGGGGGCGAACACTGAAGCTTTCTTT

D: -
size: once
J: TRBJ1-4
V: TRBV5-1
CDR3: CASSLEASREKLFF
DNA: TGCGCCAGCAGCTTGGAGGCTAGCCGTGAAAAACTGTTTTTT

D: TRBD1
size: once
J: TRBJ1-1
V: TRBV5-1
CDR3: CASSSRDSEAFF
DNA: TGCGCCAGCAGCTCCCGGGACAGTGAAGCTTTCTTT

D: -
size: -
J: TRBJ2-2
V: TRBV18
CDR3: CASSPTSNRGGTGELFF
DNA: TGTGCCAGCTCACCAACGAGCAACCGGGGAGGCACCGGGGAGCTGTTTTTT

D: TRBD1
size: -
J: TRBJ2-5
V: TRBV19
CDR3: CASSINRGFGETQYF
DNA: TGTGCCAGTAGTATAAACAGGGGCTTCGGGGAGACCCAGTACTTC

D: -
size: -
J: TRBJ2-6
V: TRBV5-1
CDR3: CASSLLNPSAGANVLTF
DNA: TGCGCCAGCAGCTTGTTAAACCCCTCGGCTGGGGCCAACGTCCTGACTTTC

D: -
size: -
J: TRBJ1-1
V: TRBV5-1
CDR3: CASSLGGAWDTEAFF
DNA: TGCGCCAGCAGCTTGGGGGGCGCATGGGACACTGAAGCTTTCTTT

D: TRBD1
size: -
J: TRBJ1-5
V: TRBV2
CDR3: CASRRTGDRQPQHF
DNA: TGTGCCAGCAGAAGGACAGGGGATCGCCAGCCCCAGCATTTT

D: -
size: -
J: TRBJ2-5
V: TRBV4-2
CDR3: CASSPRLDGETQYF
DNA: TGTGCCAGCAGTCCCCGACTAGATGGCGAGACCCAGTACTTC

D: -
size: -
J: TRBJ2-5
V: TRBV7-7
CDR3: CASSQEADGRGETQYF
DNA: TGTGCCAGCAGCCAAGAGGCCGACGGCAGGGGAGAGACCCAGTACTTC

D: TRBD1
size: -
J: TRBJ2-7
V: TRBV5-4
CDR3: CASNPGQGSYEQYF
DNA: TGTGCCAGCAACCCAGGACAGGGATCCTACGAGCAGTACTTC

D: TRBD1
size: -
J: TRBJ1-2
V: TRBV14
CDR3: CASSQGTGGHGYTF
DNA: TGTGCCAGCAGCCAAGGCACAGGGGGCCATGGCTACACCTTC

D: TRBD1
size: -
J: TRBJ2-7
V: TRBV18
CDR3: CASSPGQGHYYEQYF
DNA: TGTGCCAGCTCACCCGGACAGGGACACTACTACGAGCAGTACTTC

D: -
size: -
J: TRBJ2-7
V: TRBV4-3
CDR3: CASSQDSQTSYEQYF
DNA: TGCGCCAGCAGCCAAGATAGCCAGACCTCCTACGAGCAGTACTTC

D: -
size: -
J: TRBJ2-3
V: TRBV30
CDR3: CAWTPGTATDTQYF
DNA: TGTGCCTGGACCCCCGGGACTGCCACAGATACGCAGTATTTT

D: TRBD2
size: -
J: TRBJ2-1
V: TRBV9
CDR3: CASSVDPRGGHNEQFF
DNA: TGTGCCAGCAGCGTAGACCCACGGGGGGGCCACAATGAGCAGTTCTTC

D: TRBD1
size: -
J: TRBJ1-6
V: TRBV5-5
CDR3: CASSPGQGNSPLHF
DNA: TGTGCCAGCAGCCCCGGACAGGGGAATTCACCCCTCCACTTT

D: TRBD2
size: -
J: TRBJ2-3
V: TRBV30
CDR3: CAWNSGELQYF
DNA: TGTGCCTGGAATAGCGGGGAGTTGCAGTATTTT

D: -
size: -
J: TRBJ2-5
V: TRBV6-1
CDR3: CASSEGAGAGETQYF
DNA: TGTGCCAGCAGTGAAGGCGCGGGGGCCGGGGAGACCCAGTACTTC

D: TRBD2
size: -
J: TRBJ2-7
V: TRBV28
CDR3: CASSLAGVYEQYF
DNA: TGTGCCAGCAGTTTAGCGGGAGTTTACGAGCAGTACTTC